The rows below give T cell receptor beta chains drawn from one sample of a study of T cells in narcolepsy. Data came from immunoSEQ multiplex PCR; TCRdb stores just in-frame clones and leaves some out. The table records roughly 27,000 clones, roughly nine tenths of them present only once. The sample comprised CD45RA- memory CD4+ T cells from PBMCs. The receptor source for this set is a human donor with narcolepsy. The CDR3 runs from the conserved cysteine through the conserved F or W. Fields, in order: J gene, V gene, clone size, D gene, CDR3 DNA, CDR3 protein. D genes are given only for firm matches. A clone size is listed for some rows: how often the clone was seen (once, few, many), or a class if it is expanded.

J: TRBJ1-2; V: TRBV28; size: NA; D: TRBD1; DNA: TGTGCCAGCAGTCCGCCGACAGGGGGCGGCTACACCTTC; CDR3: CASSPPTGGGYTF
J: TRBJ1-6; V: TRBV7-8; size: NA; D: NA; DNA: TGTGCCAGCAGCTTCGGACAAAATTCACCCCTCCACTTT; CDR3: CASSFGQNSPLHF
J: TRBJ1-5; V: TRBV19; size: NA; D: NA; DNA: TGTGCCAGTAGCGGGGGACTACTCGCCTCCGATCAGCCCCAGCATTTT; CDR3: CASSGGLLASDQPQHF
J: TRBJ1-5; V: TRBV2; size: NA; D: NA; DNA: TGTGCCAGCAAGGGGGACTTTAGAGGAGGGCCCCAGCATTTT; CDR3: CASKGDFRGGPQHF
J: TRBJ1-3; V: TRBV29-1; size: NA; D: NA; DNA: TGCAGCGTTGAATCTCTGGGGGCCACTGGAAACACCATATATTTT; CDR3: CSVESLGATGNTIYF
J: TRBJ1-2; V: TRBV6-6; size: few; D: NA; DNA: TGTGCCAGCAGTTACTCGTTTCGGGAGGGCTACACCTTC; CDR3: CASSYSFREGYTF
J: TRBJ2-3; V: TRBV28; size: NA; D: TRBD2; DNA: TGTGCCAGCAGTCCCAGCGGGGAACTCACAGATACGCAGTATTTT; CDR3: CASSPSGELTDTQYF
J: TRBJ2-7; V: TRBV13; size: NA; D: TRBD2; DNA: TGTGCCAGCAGCTTAAAGACTAGCGGGGGCTGGGACTACGAGCAGTACTTC; CDR3: CASSLKTSGGWDYEQYF
J: TRBJ2-2; V: TRBV14; size: NA; D: NA; DNA: TGTGCCAGCAGCCTCTCGGGGTTGTACACCGGGGAGCTGTTTTTT; CDR3: CASSLSGLYTGELFF
J: TRBJ1-2; V: TRBV18; size: once; D: NA; DNA: TGTGCCAGCTCACCGCTGCGCCACGAAGGCTACACCTTC; CDR3: CASSPLRHEGYTF
J: TRBJ1-4; V: TRBV5-1; size: NA; D: TRBD1; DNA: TGCGCCAGCAGCTTGGGGACAGGGGCTGGAAAACTGTTTTTT; CDR3: CASSLGTGAGKLFF
J: TRBJ1-5; V: TRBV15; size: NA; D: NA; DNA: TGTGCCACCAGCAGAGATTTGGGAGGAAATCAGCCCCAGCATTTT; CDR3: CATSRDLGGNQPQHF
J: TRBJ1-5; V: TRBV18; size: NA; D: TRBD1; DNA: TGTGCCAGCTCTCCCCGGGACAGCGAACAGCCCCAGCATTTT; CDR3: CASSPRDSEQPQHF
J: TRBJ1-1; V: TRBV19; size: once; D: NA; DNA: TGTGCCAGTAGTATGATCCCCGGGTACACTGAAGCTTTCTTT; CDR3: CASSMIPGYTEAFF
J: TRBJ2-1; V: TRBV7-2; size: NA; D: TRBD2; DNA: TGTGCCAGCAGCTTAGAGCGGGGGGCCTACAATGAGCAGTTCTTC; CDR3: CASSLERGAYNEQFF
J: TRBJ2-3; V: TRBV29-1; size: NA; D: TRBD2; DNA: TGCAGCGTCTCTAGCGGGGGGGGAAACACAGATACGCAGTATTTT; CDR3: CSVSSGGGNTDTQYF
J: TRBJ1-6; V: TRBV28; size: NA; D: NA; DNA: TGTGCCAGCAGACGACCGGGAGGCAGGAAGAGCTCCTATAATTCACCCCTCCACTTT; CDR3: CASRRPGGRKSSYNSPLHF
J: TRBJ2-3; V: TRBV7-2; size: once; D: NA; DNA: TGTGCCAGCAGCTTCATTACAGATACGCAGTATTTT; CDR3: CASSFITDTQYF
J: TRBJ1-1; V: TRBV19; size: NA; D: NA; DNA: TGTGCCAGTAGCCTAGGTTGGGGGGGGACTGAAGCTTTCTTT; CDR3: CASSLGWGGTEAFF
J: TRBJ1-3; V: TRBV5-1; size: NA; D: NA; DNA: TGCGCCAGCAGCTTGGGGGGGACTGGAAACACCATATATTTT; CDR3: CASSLGGTGNTIYF
J: TRBJ1-2; V: TRBV27; size: NA; D: NA; DNA: TGTGCCAGCAGTAGGGGGGATGCCTATGGCTACACCTTC; CDR3: CASSRGDAYGYTF
J: TRBJ1-5; V: TRBV28; size: NA; D: NA; DNA: TGTGCCAGCAGTTCTCCAGACAGAAGCAATCAGCCCCAGCATTTT; CDR3: CASSSPDRSNQPQHF
J: TRBJ2-5; V: TRBV5-1; size: NA; D: TRBD2; DNA: TGCGCCAGCAGCTTGGCCCAACTAGCGGGGGGGCGAGAGACCCAGTACTTC; CDR3: CASSLAQLAGGRETQYF
J: TRBJ1-2; V: TRBV5-1; size: NA; D: NA; DNA: TGCGCCAGCAGACGAACAGCCGATAACTATGGCTACACCTTC; CDR3: CASRRTADNYGYTF
J: TRBJ1-2; V: TRBV9; size: NA; D: NA; DNA: TGTGCCAGCAGCGTAGGATTGGCGGGCAGCCTCCTTTTCTATGGCTACACCTTC; CDR3: CASSVGLAGSLLFYGYTF
J: TRBJ1-2; V: TRBV28; size: once; D: NA; DNA: TGTGCCAGCAGTTTAGGATCTAACTATGGCTACACCTTC; CDR3: CASSLGSNYGYTF
J: TRBJ2-1; V: TRBV10-3; size: NA; D: NA; DNA: TGTGCCATCAACGGTCCTCACTACAATGAGCAGTTCTTC; CDR3: CAINGPHYNEQFF
J: TRBJ1-6; V: TRBV5-5; size: NA; D: TRBD1; DNA: TGTGCCAGCAGCCCCCGACAGGGAAACTCCTATAATTCACCCCTCCACTTT; CDR3: CASSPRQGNSYNSPLHF
J: TRBJ1-1; V: TRBV6-1; size: NA; D: NA; DNA: TGTGCCAGCAGAACCCTAGGTTTAGGGACTGAAGCTTTCTTT; CDR3: CASRTLGLGTEAFF
J: TRBJ1-5; V: TRBV19; size: few; D: TRBD1; DNA: TGTGCCAGTAGTGCCTATTTATCCGACAGGGCCGACAATCAGCCCCAGCATTTT; CDR3: CASSAYLSDRADNQPQHF
J: TRBJ1-5; V: TRBV28; size: NA; D: TRBD1; DNA: TGTGCCAGCAGTCCCGGGACAGGCAATCAGCCCCAGCATTTT; CDR3: CASSPGTGNQPQHF
J: TRBJ1-1; V: TRBV7-2; size: NA; D: TRBD1; DNA: TGTGCCAGCAGCGTACAGGGGGGGAACACTGAAGCTTTCTTT; CDR3: CASSVQGGNTEAFF
J: TRBJ2-7; V: TRBV29-1; size: NA; D: NA; DNA: TGCAGCGTTGCAACGGGACGGTCCTACGAGCAGTACTTC; CDR3: CSVATGRSYEQYF
J: TRBJ1-2; V: TRBV6-5; size: NA; D: TRBD1; DNA: TGTGCCAGCAGTGGGACAGGGGAAAATAACTATGGCTACACCTTC; CDR3: CASSGTGENNYGYTF
J: TRBJ2-2; V: TRBV5-1; size: NA; D: NA; DNA: TGCGCCAGCGCAACTTTTCTGGGCACCGGGGAGCTGTTTTTT; CDR3: CASATFLGTGELFF
J: TRBJ2-5; V: TRBV11-2; size: NA; D: TRBD2; DNA: TGTGCCAGCAGTGGGACTAGCGGGTACCAAGAGACCCAGTACTTC; CDR3: CASSGTSGYQETQYF
J: TRBJ1-6; V: TRBV5-1; size: NA; D: NA; DNA: TGCGCCAGCAGTCAAGGACACTCACCGAATTCACCCCTCCACTTT; CDR3: CASSQGHSPNSPLHF
J: TRBJ2-3; V: TRBV18; size: once; D: TRBD2; DNA: TGTGCCAGCTCACCCCTAGCGGGTTTGAGCACAGATACGCAGTATTTT; CDR3: CASSPLAGLSTDTQYF
J: TRBJ1-5; V: TRBV5-1; size: NA; D: NA; DNA: TGCGACTGGCAGGACAATCAGCCCCAGCATTTT; CDR3: CDWQDNQPQHF
J: TRBJ2-2; V: TRBV10-2; size: once; D: NA; DNA: TGCGCCAGCAGTGAATTAGGGGGGCTGAACACCGGGGAGCTGTTTTTT; CDR3: CASSELGGLNTGELFF
J: TRBJ2-3; V: TRBV18; size: NA; D: NA; DNA: TGTGCCAGCTCACCAACTCTCAACAAAGATACGCAGTATTTT; CDR3: CASSPTLNKDTQYF
J: TRBJ1-2; V: TRBV28; size: NA; D: NA; DNA: TGCGCCAGCAGTTTATCCCGACCGAACTATGGCTACACCTTC; CDR3: CASSLSRPNYGYTF
J: TRBJ2-2; V: TRBV25-1; size: NA; D: NA; DNA: TGTGCCAGCACGAGGGGATTCAATACCGGGGAGCTGTTTTTT; CDR3: CASTRGFNTGELFF
J: TRBJ1-1; V: TRBV5-4; size: NA; D: NA; DNA: TGTGCCAGCAGTTGGGGCTCACGGGCCTCGAACACTGAAGCTTTCTTT; CDR3: CASSWGSRASNTEAFF
J: TRBJ1-2; V: TRBV7-8; size: NA; D: NA; DNA: TGTGCCAGCAGCTTGGGACGGGGCATCTCGGGCTATGGCTACACCTTC; CDR3: CASSLGRGISGYGYTF
J: TRBJ1-4; V: TRBV5-5; size: NA; D: TRBD1; DNA: TGTGCCAGCAGCTTGGACAGGGGACGGAATGAAAAACTGTTTTTT; CDR3: CASSLDRGRNEKLFF
J: TRBJ2-2; V: TRBV10-1; size: NA; D: NA; DNA: TGCGCCAGCAGTGAAGGGAACACCGGGGAGCTGTTTTTT; CDR3: CASSEGNTGELFF
J: TRBJ2-3; V: TRBV6-6; size: NA; D: NA; DNA: TGTGCCAGCAGTCAAACTAGTGCCACAGATACGCAGTATTTT; CDR3: CASSQTSATDTQYF
J: TRBJ2-1; V: TRBV29-1; size: few; D: NA; DNA: TGCAGCGTTGCACGTACTACTATTAACAATGAGCAGTTCTTC; CDR3: CSVARTTINNEQFF
J: TRBJ2-2; V: TRBV11-2; size: NA; D: NA; DNA: TGTGCCAGCAGCTTAGTGGGGCAGCTCGGGGAGCTGTTTTTT; CDR3: CASSLVGQLGELFF
J: TRBJ1-2; V: TRBV2; size: NA; D: NA; DNA: TGTGCCAGCAGGGTGGGTGGAACCTATGGCTACACCTTC; CDR3: CASRVGGTYGYTF
J: TRBJ1-1; V: TRBV19; size: NA; D: TRBD1; DNA: TGTGCCAGTAGTATGATGGGACAGGGTCGAACTGAAGCTTTCTTT; CDR3: CASSMMGQGRTEAFF
J: TRBJ2-1; V: TRBV4-2; size: NA; D: TRBD2; DNA: TGTGCCAGCAGCCAAGTGTCAGCGGGGGACAATGAGCAGTTCTTC; CDR3: CASSQVSAGDNEQFF
J: TRBJ1-2; V: TRBV5-1; size: NA; D: TRBD1; DNA: TGCGCCAGCAGCCCGGGACAGGGGGCTAACTATGGCTACACCTTC; CDR3: CASSPGQGANYGYTF
J: TRBJ1-2; V: TRBV15; size: once; D: TRBD1; DNA: TGTGCCACCAGCCAGGGGGCGGACTATGGCTACACCTTC; CDR3: CATSQGADYGYTF